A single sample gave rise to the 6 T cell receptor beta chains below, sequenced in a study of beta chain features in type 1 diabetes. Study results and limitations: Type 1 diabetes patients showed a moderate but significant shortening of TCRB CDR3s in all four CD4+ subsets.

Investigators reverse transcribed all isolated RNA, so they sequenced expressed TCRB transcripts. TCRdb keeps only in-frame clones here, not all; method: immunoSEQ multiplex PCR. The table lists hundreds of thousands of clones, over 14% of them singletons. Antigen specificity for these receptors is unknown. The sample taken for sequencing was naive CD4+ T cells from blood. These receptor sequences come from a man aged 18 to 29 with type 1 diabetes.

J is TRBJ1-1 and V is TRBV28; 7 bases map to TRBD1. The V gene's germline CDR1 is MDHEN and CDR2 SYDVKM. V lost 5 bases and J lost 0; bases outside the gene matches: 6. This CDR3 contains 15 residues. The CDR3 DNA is TGTGCCAGCAGTACACCGGGACAGATGAACACTGAAGCTTTCTTT. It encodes CASSTPGQMNTEAFF.

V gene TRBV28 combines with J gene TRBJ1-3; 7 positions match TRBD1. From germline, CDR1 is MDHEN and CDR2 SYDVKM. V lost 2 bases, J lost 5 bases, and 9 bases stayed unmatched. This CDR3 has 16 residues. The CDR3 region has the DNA TGTGCCAGCAGTTTACGACAGGGAGTCGGTCGAAACACCATATATTTT. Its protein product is CASSLRQGVGRNTIYF.

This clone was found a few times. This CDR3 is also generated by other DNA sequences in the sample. In nucleotides, the CDR3 is TGCGCCAGCAGCTTGGGGGGGACTACCACAGATACGCAGTATTTT. Translating gives CASSLGGTTTDTQYF. The chain recombines TRBV5-1 with TRBJ2-3, with 7 bases matching TRBD2. J was trimmed by 2 bases and V by 0 bases; bases with no gene match: 3. This CDR3 region has 15 residues. Germline V CDR1 and CDR2: SGHRS, YFSETQ.

CDR3 in amino acids: CASSQDRASSYEQYF. CDR3 bases: TGTGCCAGCAGTCAAGACAGGGCCAGCTCCTACGAGCAGTACTTC. The J gene is TRBJ2-7, the V gene TRBV7-9; 7 bases line up with TRBD1. CDR3 length equals 15 residues. The germline V gene has CDR1 SEHNR and CDR2 FQNEAQ (reference sequence). V shed 6 bases, J shed 0 bases, and the junction held 8 bases outside the gene matches.

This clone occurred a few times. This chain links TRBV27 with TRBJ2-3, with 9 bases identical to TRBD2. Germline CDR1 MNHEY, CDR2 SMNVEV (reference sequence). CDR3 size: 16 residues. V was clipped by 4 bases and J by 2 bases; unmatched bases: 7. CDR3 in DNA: TGTGCCAGCAGTTCCCTCCTAGCGGGATACACAGATACGCAGTATTTT. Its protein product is CASSSLLAGYTDTQYF.

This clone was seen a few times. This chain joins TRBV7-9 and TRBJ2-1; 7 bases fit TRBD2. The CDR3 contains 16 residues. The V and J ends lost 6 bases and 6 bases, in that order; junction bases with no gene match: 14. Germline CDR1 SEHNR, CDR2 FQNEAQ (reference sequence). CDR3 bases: TGTGCCAGCAGTTCCCCCGGCGCGGGAGTCGGCAATGAGCAGTTCTTC. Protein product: CASSSPGAGVGNEQFF.